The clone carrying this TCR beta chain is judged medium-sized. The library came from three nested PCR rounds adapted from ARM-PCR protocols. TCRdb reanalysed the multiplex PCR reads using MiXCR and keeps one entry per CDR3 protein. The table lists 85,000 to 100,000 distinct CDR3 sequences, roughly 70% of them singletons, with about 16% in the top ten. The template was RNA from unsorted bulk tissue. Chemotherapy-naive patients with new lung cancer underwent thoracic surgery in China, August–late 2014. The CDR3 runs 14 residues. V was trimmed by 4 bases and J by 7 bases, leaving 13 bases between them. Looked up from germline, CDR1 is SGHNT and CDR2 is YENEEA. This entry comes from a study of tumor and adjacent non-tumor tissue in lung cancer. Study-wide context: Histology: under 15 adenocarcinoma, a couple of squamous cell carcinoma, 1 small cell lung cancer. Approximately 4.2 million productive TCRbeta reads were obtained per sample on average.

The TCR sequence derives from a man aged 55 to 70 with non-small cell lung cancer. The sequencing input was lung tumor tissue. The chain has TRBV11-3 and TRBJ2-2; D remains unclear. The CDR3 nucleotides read TGTGCCAGCAGCTCCGTCCGCGGTGGCGGGGAGCTGTTTTTT. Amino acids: CASSSVRGGGELFF.